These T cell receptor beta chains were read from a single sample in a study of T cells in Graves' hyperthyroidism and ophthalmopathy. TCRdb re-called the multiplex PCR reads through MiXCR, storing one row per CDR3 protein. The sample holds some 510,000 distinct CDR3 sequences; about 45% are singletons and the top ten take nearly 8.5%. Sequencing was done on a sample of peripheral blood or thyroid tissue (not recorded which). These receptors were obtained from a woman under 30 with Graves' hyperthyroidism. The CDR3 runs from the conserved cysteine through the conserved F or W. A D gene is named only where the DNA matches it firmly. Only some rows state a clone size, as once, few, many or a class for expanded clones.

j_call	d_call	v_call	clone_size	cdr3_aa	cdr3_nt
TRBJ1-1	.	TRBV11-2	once	CASSIPGAFF	TGTGCCAGCAGCATCCCGGGAGCTTTCTTT
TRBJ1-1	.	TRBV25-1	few	CASSPGGLGTEAFF	TGTGCCAGCAGCCCGGGGGGGCTAGGCACTGAAGCTTTCTTT
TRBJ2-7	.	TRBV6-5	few	CASSYYRDYEQYF	TGTGCCAGCAGTTACTACAGGGACTACGAGCAGTACTTC
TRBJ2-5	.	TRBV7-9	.	CATARQGGWETQYF	TGTGCCACAGCCCGACAGGGAGGTTGGGAGACCCAGTACTTC
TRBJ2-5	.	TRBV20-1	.	CSARDGTGKETQYF	TGCAGTGCTAGAGATGGGACGGGGAAAGAGACCCAGTACTTC
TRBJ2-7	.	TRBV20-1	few	CSARSLGAYEQYF	TGCAGTGCTAGGTCCCTGGGGGCCTACGAGCAGTACTTC
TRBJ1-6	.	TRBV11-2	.	CASSSRGRNSPLHF	TGTGCCAGCAGCTCCCGGGGCCGAAATTCACCCCTCCACTTT
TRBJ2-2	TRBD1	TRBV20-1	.	CSAIVGFSGVGTANTGELFF	TGCAGTGCTATTGTAGGTTTTTCGGGTGTGGGGACAGCGAACACCGGGGAGCTGTTTTTT
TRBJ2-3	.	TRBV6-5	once	CASSYRLVYADTQYF	TGTGCCAGCAGTTACCGACTAGTCTACGCAGATACGCAGTATTTT
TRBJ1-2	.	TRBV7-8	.	CASSLSHGLDGYTF	TGTGCCAGCAGCTTGAGCCACGGACTCGATGGCTACACCTTC
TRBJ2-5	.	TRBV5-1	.	CASSWIVGQETQYF	TGCGCCAGCAGCTGGATAGTAGGGCAAGAGACCCAGTACTTC
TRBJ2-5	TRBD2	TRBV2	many	CASRGLAAARETQYF	TGTGCCAGCAGGGGACTAGCGGCGGCGAGAGAGACCCAGTACTTC
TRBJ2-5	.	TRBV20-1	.	CSARSSVQAQETQYF	TGCAGTGCTAGGTCTAGCGTACAGGCCCAAGAGACCCAGTACTTC
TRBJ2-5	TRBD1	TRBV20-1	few	CSTRVLGTGDQETQYF	TGCAGTACTAGAGTCCTTGGGACAGGTGACCAAGAGACCCAGTACTTC
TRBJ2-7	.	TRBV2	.	CASSQGPGGIDEQYF	TGTGCCAGCAGCCAAGGTCCCGGCGGGATCGACGAGCAGTACTTC
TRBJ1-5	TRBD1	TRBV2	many	CASRPGTASYQPQHF	TGTGCCAGCAGGCCCGGGACAGCGTCGTATCAGCCCCAGCATTTT
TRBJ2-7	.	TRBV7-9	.	CASSLDSANEQYF	TGTGCCAGCAGCTTAGATTCAGCAAACGAGCAGTACTTC
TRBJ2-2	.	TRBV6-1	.	CASSARLDPGELFF	TGTGCCAGCAGTGCAAGACTAGACCCCGGGGAGCTGTTTTTT
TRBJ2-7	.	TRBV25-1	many	CASTDGYEQYF	TGTGCCAGCACCGACGGTTACGAGCAGTACTTC
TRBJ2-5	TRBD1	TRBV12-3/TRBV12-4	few	CASTETGEETQYF	TGTGCCAGCACCGAGACAGGGGAAGAGACCCAGTACTTC
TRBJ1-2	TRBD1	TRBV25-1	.	CASSSLTGVFNYGYTF	TGTGCCAGCAGCTCCCTCACAGGGGTTTTTAACTATGGCTACACCTTC
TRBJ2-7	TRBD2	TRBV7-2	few	CASSLVSGSGSYEQYF	TGTGCCAGCAGCTTAGTGTCGGGAAGCGGGAGCTACGAGCAGTACTTC
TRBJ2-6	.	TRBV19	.	CASSVLTGTGANVLTF	TGTGCCAGTAGTGTGTTAACGGGCACTGGGGCCAACGTCCTGACTTTC
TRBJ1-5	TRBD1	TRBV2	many	CASRDGQGGQPQHF	TGTGCCAGCAGGGACGGACAGGGAGGACAGCCCCAGCATTTT
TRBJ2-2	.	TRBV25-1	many	CASRKDTGELFF	TGTGCCAGCAGAAAGGACACCGGGGAGCTGTTTTTT
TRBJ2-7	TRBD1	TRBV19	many	CASSTRQGTYEQYF	TGTGCCAGTAGTACGCGACAGGGGACATACGAGCAGTACTTC
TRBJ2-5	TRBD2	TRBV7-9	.	CASSRVAGAETQYF	TGTGCCAGCAGCCGCGTGGCGGGAGCAGAGACCCAGTACTTC
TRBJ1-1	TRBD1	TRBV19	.	CASFKGQQNTEAFF	TGTGCCAGTTTCAAGGGACAGCAGAACACTGAAGCTTTCTTT
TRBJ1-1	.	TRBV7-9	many	CASSETWDTEAFF	TGTGCCAGCAGCGAAACCTGGGACACTGAAGCTTTCTTT
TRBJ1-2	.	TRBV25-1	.	CASSFGGRSTYGYTF	TGTGCCAGCAGCTTTGGTGGCCGATCCACCTATGGCTACACCTTC
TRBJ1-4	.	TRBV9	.	CASGSGEKLFF	TGTGCCAGCGGGTCTGGTGAAAAACTGTTTTTT
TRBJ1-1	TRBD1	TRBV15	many	CATSRDRGTGATEAFF	TGTGCCACCAGCAGAGATCGTGGGACAGGGGCTACTGAAGCTTTCTTT
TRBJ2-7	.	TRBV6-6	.	CASSYVSGSSYEQYF	TGTGCCAGCAGTTACGTCTCAGGGAGCTCCTACGAGCAGTACTTC
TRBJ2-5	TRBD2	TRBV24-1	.	CATSDFSGTSRYF	TGTGCCACCAGTGATTTCTCCGGGACTAGCAGGTACTTC
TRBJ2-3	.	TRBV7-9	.	CASSQEGVVDTQYF	TGTGCCAGCAGCCAAGAAGGGGTAGTAGATACGCAGTATTTT
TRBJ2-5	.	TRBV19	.	CASSTRKLGRETQYF	TGTGCCAGTAGTACCCGTAAGCTGGGGCGCGAGACCCAGTACTTC